What follows describes a single T cell receptor (beta chain). The protocol was immunoSEQ multiplex PCR, while the TCRdb copy is restricted to in-frame clones and leaves out a portion. The table shows some 170,000 clones, with 75% to 80% occurring only once. This specimen belongs to a study of blood T cell repertoires in COVID-19. Study overall: From T cells, B-cell-depleted T cells, or PBMCs came the material, which was cDNA or gDNA.

The CDR3 loop spans 16 amino acids. The V gene's germline CDR1 is LNHDA and CDR2 SQIVND (reference sequence). Trimming stripped 3 bases from V and 2 bases from J, with 14 bases between. The TCR sequence derives from a woman aged 70-85 years with acute or convalescent COVID-19. Sequenced material: peripheral blood. The genes are TRBV19 and TRBJ1-5; D may be TRBD1 (5 bases). CDR3 coding DNA: TGTGCCAGTAGTATGAGTTCTTGGGGGGGCAATCAGCCCCAGCATTTT. Translated: CASSMSSWGGNQPQHF.